Each of the 9 T cell receptor beta chains below was sequenced from the same sample in a study of T-cell reconstitution after alpha-beta-depleted transplantation in children. Construction of the TCRbeta library involved unique molecular identifiers. TCRdb used MiXCR to reprocess the PCR reads, holding one entry per CDR3 protein. The data show approximately 500,000 distinct CDR3 sequences, with 8% to 11% seen just once and 2% held by the top ten. This specimen consisted of PBMCs, obtained before TCRalphabeta/CD19-depleted stem cell transplant. These receptors were collected from a child aged 2-9 years with inherited bone marrow failure, due to receive a stem cell transplant.

This clonotype was found many times. The chain is built from TRBV7-9 and TRBJ2-5; 7 bases map to TRBD2. V trimming: 5 bases; J trimming: 5 bases; junction bases outside the gene matches: 11. This CDR3 comprises 15 residues. CDR1 and CDR2 (germline): SEHNR, FQNEAQ (reference sequence). CDR3 sequence (DNA): TGTGCCAGCAGCCTCAGCGGGTCAGCGGGGGAGACCCAGTACTTC. Its translation: CASSLSGSAGETQYF.

The chain carries TRBV6-2 or TRBV6-3 and TRBJ2-1; 13 nucleotides agree with TRBD2. Germline V gene sequence: CDR1 MNHEY, CDR2 SVGEGT. CDR3 length equals 14 residues. V was pared by 7 bases and J by 13 bases, with 10 bases of the junction left unmatched. The CDR3 here is CASIQGLAGSGQFF. In DNA, the CDR3 is TGTGCCAGCATCCAGGGACTAGCGGGGTCGGGCCAGTTCTTC.

This clonotype showed up many times. This chain links TRBV29-1 with TRBJ2-1; D not certain. The CDR3 contains 12 residues. Trimming shortened V by 3 bases and J by 3 bases, and 6 bases separated the two germline ends. CDR1 is SQVTM and CDR2 is ANQGSEA in the germline V gene. The CDR3 protein is CSVDSGYNEQFF. The CDR3 nucleotides are TGCAGCGTTGATTCCGGCTACAATGAGCAGTTCTTC.

This clonotype was seen ten or more times. For the CDR3, the DNA is TGCGCCAGCAGCCAAGACCCCTTAAGCACAGATACGCAGTATTTT. Its protein is CASSQDPLSTDTQYF. The V call is TRBV4-3, the J call TRBJ2-3, with D unresolved. With 0 bases removed from V and 0 bases from J, the gap between germline ends came to 7 bases. The germline CDR1 and CDR2 sequences are LGHNA and YSLEER. The CDR3 has 15 amino acids.

The J gene is TRBJ2-4, the V gene TRBV4-3; D may be TRBD1 (5 bases). Germline CDR1 is LGHNA and CDR2 is YSLEER. The V end lost 0 bases, the J end lost 2 bases, and 14 bases lay between the germline ends. This CDR3 contains 17 residues. CDR3 residues: CASSQEWVTGPKNIQYF. The CDR3 nucleotides read TGCGCCAGCAGCCAAGAGTGGGTTACAGGACCCAAAAACATTCAGTACTTC.

This clonotype showed up many times. The chain recombines TRBV2 with TRBJ2-7; 8 nucleotides align to TRBD1. CDR3 length: 13 amino acids. Trimming at V came to 8 bases and at J to 3 bases, leaving 6 bases not matched to a gene. Germline V gene sequence: CDR1 SNHLY, CDR2 FYNNEI. In DNA form, the CDR3 reads TGTGCCAGCGGCGGGACAGGAAGCTACGAGCAGTACTTC. Encoded protein: CASGGTGSYEQYF.

V is TRBV29-1 and J is TRBJ2-1; a weak D match, TRBD2 (6 bases). The ends were cut back, 8 bases at V and 2 bases at J, with 13 bases in the middle. Germline CDR1 and CDR2: SQVTM and ANQGSEA. The CDR3 is 13 residues long. This chain's CDR3 is CSFTGLAYNEQFF. CDR3 sequence (DNA): TGCAGCTTCACGGGACTGGCCTACAATGAGCAGTTCTTC.

Worth noting for this clonotype: A much larger clone is a single base away; this may be a read error. The V and J genes are TRBV5-1 and TRBJ2-7; maybe TRBD2 (5 bases). Germline assignment: CDR1 SGHRS and CDR2 YFSETQ. Trimming shortened V by 0 bases and J by 2 bases, and 12 bases separated the two germline ends. The CDR3 runs to 15 residues. This CDR3 reads CASSLDPAVAYEQYF. CDR3 sequence (DNA): TGCGCCAGCAGCTTGGATCCAGCGGTGGCCTACGAGCAGTACTTC.

This clonotype appeared many times. The chain joins TRBV12-3 or TRBV12-4 to TRBJ1-5, with no clear D. The CDR3 extends over 13 amino acids. V was clipped by 6 bases and J by 1 base, with 7 bases between them. The CDR3 here is CASRLLSNQPQHF. CDR3 coding DNA: TGTGCCAGCAGACTACTGAGCAATCAGCCCCAGCATTTT.